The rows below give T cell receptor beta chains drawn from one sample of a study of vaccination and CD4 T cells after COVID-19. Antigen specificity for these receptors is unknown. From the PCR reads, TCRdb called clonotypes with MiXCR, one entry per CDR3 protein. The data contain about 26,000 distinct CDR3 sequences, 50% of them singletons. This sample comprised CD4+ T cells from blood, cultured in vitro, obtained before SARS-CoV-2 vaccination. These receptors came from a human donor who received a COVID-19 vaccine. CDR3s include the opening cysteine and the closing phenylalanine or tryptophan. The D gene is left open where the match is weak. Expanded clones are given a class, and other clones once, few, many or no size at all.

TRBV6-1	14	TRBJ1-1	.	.	CASTSKGGGTEAFF	TGTGCCAGCACCTCCAAGGGGGGGGGCACTGAAGCTTTCTTT
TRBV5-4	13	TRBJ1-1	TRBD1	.	CASSMTGGTEAFF	TGTGCCAGCAGCATGACAGGGGGCACTGAAGCTTTCTTT
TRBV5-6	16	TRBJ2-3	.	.	CASSLESGGGTDTQYF	TGTGCCAGCAGCTTGGAGTCGGGGGGCGGGACAGATACGCAGTATTTT
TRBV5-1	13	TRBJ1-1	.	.	CASSSTGRTEAFF	TGCGCCAGCAGCTCGACAGGTAGGACTGAAGCTTTCTTT
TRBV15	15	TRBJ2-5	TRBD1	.	CATSQDRGRGETQYF	TGTGCCACCAGCCAGGACAGGGGGCGCGGGGAGACCCAGTACTTC
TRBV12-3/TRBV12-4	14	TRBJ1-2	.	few	CASSLTGRVRGYTF	TGTGCCAGCAGTTTAACAGGGCGGGTTAGGGGCTACACCTTC
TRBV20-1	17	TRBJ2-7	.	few	CSARDAGKLPYTYEQYF	TGCAGTGCTAGAGATGCGGGCAAACTTCCGTACACCTACGAGCAGTACTTC
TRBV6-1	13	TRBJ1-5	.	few	CASRRDSNQPQHF	TGTGCCAGCCGCCGGGACAGCAATCAGCCCCAGCATTTT
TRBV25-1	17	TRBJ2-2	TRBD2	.	CASGGVAGGRSTGELFF	TGTGCCAGCGGAGGGGTAGCGGGGGGGCGGAGCACCGGGGAGCTGTTTTTT
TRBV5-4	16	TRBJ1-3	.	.	CASSLDTPSSGNTIYF	TGTGCCAGCAGCCTGGACACCCCGAGCTCTGGAAACACCATATATTTT
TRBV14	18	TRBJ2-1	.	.	CASSKTPLWGASIDEQFF	TGTGCCAGCAGCAAGACCCCCCTTTGGGGGGCTTCAATAGATGAGCAGTTCTTC
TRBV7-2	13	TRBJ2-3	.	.	CASSLAVADTQYF	TGTGCCAGCAGCTTAGCAGTAGCAGATACGCAGTATTTT
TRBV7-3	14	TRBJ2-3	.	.	CASSLRGIADTQYF	TGTGCCAGCAGCCTCCGGGGGATTGCAGATACGCAGTATTTT
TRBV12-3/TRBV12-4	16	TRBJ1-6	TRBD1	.	CASSPSDRGANSPLHF	TGTGCCAGCAGTCCGTCGGACAGGGGGGCAAATTCACCCCTCCACTTT
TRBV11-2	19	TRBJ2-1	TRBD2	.	CASSLDPGRRDYLNNEQFF	TGTGCCAGCAGCTTAGATCCCGGCAGGCGGGACTACCTGAACAATGAGCAGTTCTTC
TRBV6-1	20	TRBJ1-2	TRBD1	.	CASILGSQSGTGVTNYGYTF	TGTGCCAGCATCCTAGGGAGCCAATCCGGGACAGGGGTAACTAACTATGGCTACACCTTC
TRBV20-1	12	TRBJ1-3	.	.	CSVESPGNTIYF	TGCAGTGTAGAATCCCCGGGAAACACCATATATTTT
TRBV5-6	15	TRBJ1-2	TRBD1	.	CASSRDRGRGYGYTF	TGTGCCAGCAGCAGGGACAGGGGGCGTGGCTATGGCTACACCTTC
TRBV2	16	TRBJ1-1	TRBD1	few	CASRFTGTVLNTEAFF	TGTGCCAGTCGATTTACAGGGACAGTTCTGAACACTGAAGCTTTCTTT
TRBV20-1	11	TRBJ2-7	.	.	CSAKADYEQYF	TGCAGTGCTAAGGCAGACTACGAGCAGTACTTC
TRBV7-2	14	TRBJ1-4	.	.	CASREGGSNEKLFF	TGTGCCAGCAGGGAGGGAGGGAGTAATGAAAAACTGTTTTTT
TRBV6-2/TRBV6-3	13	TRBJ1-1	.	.	CASSYRGRTEAFF	TGTGCCAGCAGTTATCGCGGACGCACTGAAGCTTTCTTT
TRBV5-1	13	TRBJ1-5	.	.	CASSLEHNQPQHF	TGCGCCAGCAGCTTGGAGCATAATCAGCCCCAGCATTTT
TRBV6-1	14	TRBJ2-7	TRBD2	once	CASSGSGDPYEQYF	TGTGCCAGCAGTGGGAGCGGGGATCCCTACGAGCAGTACTTC
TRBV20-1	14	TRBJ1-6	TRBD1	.	CSAQGTALNSPLHF	TGCAGTGCCCAGGGGACAGCCCTTAATTCACCCCTCCACTTT
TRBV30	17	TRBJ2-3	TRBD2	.	CAWSVGLVGPSTDMQYF	TGTGCCTGGAGTGTAGGACTAGTTGGGCCCTCAACAGATATGCAGTATTTT
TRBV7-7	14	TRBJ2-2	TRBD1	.	CASSLSRGPGELFF	TGTGCCAGCAGCTTATCCAGGGGGCCCGGGGAGCTGTTTTTT
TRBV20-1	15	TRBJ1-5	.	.	CSARRGREEDQPQHF	TGCAGTGCTAGAAGGGGGAGGGAGGAGGATCAGCCTCAGCATTTT
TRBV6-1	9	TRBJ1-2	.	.	CASGKGYTF	TGTGCCAGCGGTAAGGGCTACACCTTC
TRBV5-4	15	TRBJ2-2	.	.	CASSLAGENTGELFF	TGTGCCAGCAGCTTGGCGGGAGAGAACACCGGGGAGCTGTTTTTT
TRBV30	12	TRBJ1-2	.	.	CAWSLGGGGYTF	TGTGCCTGGAGTTTAGGCGGAGGCGGCTACACCTTC
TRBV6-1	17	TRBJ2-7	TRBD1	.	CASSENYETGGSEGQYF	TGTGCCAGCAGTGAAAATTATGAGACAGGGGGCTCCGAGGGGCAGTACTTC
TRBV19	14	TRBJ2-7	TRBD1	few	CASSIGQGAYEQYF	TGTGCCAGTAGTATTGGACAGGGGGCTTACGAGCAGTACTTC
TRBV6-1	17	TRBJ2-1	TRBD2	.	CASSKTSGGEVYNEQFF	TGTGCCAGCAGTAAGACTAGCGGGGGGGAGGTCTACAATGAGCAGTTCTTC
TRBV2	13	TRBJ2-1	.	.	CATSRDQDNEQFF	TGTGCCACCTCCCGGGACCAAGACAATGAGCAGTTCTTC
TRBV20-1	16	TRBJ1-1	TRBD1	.	CSARDPNRGRETEAFF	TGCAGTGCTAGAGATCCGAACAGGGGAAGGGAAACTGAAGCTTTCTTT
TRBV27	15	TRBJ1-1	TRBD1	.	CASSLDRGLDTEAFF	TGTGCCAGCAGTTTAGACAGGGGGCTGGACACTGAAGCTTTCTTT
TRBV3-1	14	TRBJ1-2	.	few	CASSQASSNYGYTF	TGTGCCAGCAGCCAAGCGTCCTCCAACTATGGCTACACCTTC
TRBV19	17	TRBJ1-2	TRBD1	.	CASAATGGAIANYGYTF	TGTGCCAGTGCGGCTACAGGGGGCGCGATAGCTAACTATGGCTACACCTTC
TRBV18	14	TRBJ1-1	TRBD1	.	CASSPDRGVSEAFF	TGTGCCAGCTCACCGGACAGGGGGGTCTCTGAAGCTTTCTTT
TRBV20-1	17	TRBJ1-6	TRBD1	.	CSARGTGDGFYNSPLHF	TGCAGTGCTAGAGGGACAGGGGATGGCTTTTATAATTCACCCCTCCACTTT
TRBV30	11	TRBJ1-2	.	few	CALQAEGGYTF	TGTGCCCTACAGGCCGAGGGGGGCTACACCTTC
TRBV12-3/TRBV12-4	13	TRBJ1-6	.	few	CASSFQGGSPLHF	TGTGCCAGCAGTTTCCAGGGAGGTTCACCCCTCCACTTT
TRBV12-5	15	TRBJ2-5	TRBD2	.	CASGSTSGPQETQYF	TGTGCTAGTGGTTCGACTAGCGGGCCACAAGAGACCCAGTACTTC
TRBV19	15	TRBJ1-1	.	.	CASSPGRGVNTEAFF	TGTGCCAGTAGTCCCGGGCGGGGGGTGAACACTGAAGCTTTCTTT
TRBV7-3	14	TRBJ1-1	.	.	CASSLTGGADEAFF	TGTGCCAGCAGCTTAACGGGGGGCGCGGATGAAGCTTTCTTT
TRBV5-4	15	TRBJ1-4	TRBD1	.	CASSLTGTGNEKLFF	TGTGCCAGCAGCTTGACCGGGACAGGGAACGAAAAACTGTTTTTT
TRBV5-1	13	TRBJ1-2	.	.	CASSLDGAYGYTF	TGCGCCAGCAGCTTAGACGGAGCCTATGGCTACACCTTC
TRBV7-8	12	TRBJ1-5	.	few	CASSQTHQPQHF	TGTGCCAGCAGCCAAACCCATCAGCCCCAGCATTTT
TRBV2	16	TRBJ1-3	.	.	CASSEEGPRSGNTIYF	TGTGCCAGCAGTGAAGAGGGCCCGCGCTCTGGAAACACCATATATTTT
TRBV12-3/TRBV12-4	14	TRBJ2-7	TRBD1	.	CASSRDSWLYEQYF	TGTGCCAGCAGTAGGGACAGTTGGCTCTACGAGCAGTACTTC
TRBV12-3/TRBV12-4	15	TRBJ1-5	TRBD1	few	CASSPTGGGNQPQHF	TGTGCCAGCAGCCCGACAGGGGGGGGCAATCAGCCCCAGCATTTT
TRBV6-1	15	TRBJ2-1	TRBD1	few	CASRAGTVLRWGQFF	TGTGCCAGCAGAGCCGGGACAGTTCTACGATGGGGGCAGTTCTTC
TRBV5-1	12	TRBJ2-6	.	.	CASSIGANVLTF	TGCGCCAGTTCGATTGGGGCCAACGTCCTGACTTTC
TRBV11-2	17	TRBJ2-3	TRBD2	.	CASSLSSVGASGVRQYF	TGTGCCAGCAGCTTAAGTAGTGTCGGGGCTAGCGGGGTGAGGCAGTATTTT
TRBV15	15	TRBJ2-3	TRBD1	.	CATSGGGQGTDTQYF	TGTGCCACCAGCGGTGGGGGACAGGGCACAGATACGCAGTATTTT
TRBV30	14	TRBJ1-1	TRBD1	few	CAWRAGGGNTEAFF	TGTGCCTGGAGGGCAGGGGGCGGCAACACTGAAGCTTTCTTT
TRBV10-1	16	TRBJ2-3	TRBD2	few	CASSMSSGGLKDTQYF	TGCGCCAGCAGCATGTCTAGCGGCGGACTAAAGGATACGCAGTATTTT